A selection of T cell receptor beta chains follows, all from one sample in a study of PD-1 blockade in mismatch repair-deficient tumors. Using immunoSEQ multiplex PCR, the repertoire was profiled, and TCRdb retains in-frame clones only, with some absent. The repertoire has roughly 50,000 clones, about 85% of them found once; the top ten carry roughly 8.7%. The material was peripheral blood, obtained roughly 20 weeks after starting pembrolizumab. Receptors were obtained from an adult with mismatch repair-deficient cancer. CDR3s include the opening cysteine and the closing phenylalanine or tryptophan. The order of the fields is clone size, D gene, V gene, J gene, CDR3 DNA, CDR3 protein. A D gene is named only where the DNA matches it firmly. Clone size is not always given. Where it is, it says once, few, many or a class for expanded clones.

clone_size: .; d_call: .; v_call: TRBV2; j_call: TRBJ2-7; cdr3_nt: TGTGCCAGCAGCTGGGACTCCTACGAGCAGTACTTC; cdr3_aa: CASSWDSYEQYF
clone_size: few; d_call: .; v_call: TRBV30; j_call: TRBJ2-7; cdr3_nt: TGTGCCTGGAGTGCGAAAGGACACTCTAGAACAAGCTCCTACGAGCAGTACTTC; cdr3_aa: CAWSAKGHSRTSSYEQYF
clone_size: .; d_call: .; v_call: TRBV19; j_call: TRBJ1-1; cdr3_nt: TGTGCCAGTCGCGGGATTTTGAGGAACACTGAAGCTTTCTTT; cdr3_aa: CASRGILRNTEAFF
clone_size: .; d_call: .; v_call: TRBV2; j_call: TRBJ2-7; cdr3_nt: TGTGCCAGCTGGAGGGTCAACGAGCAGTACTTC; cdr3_aa: CASWRVNEQYF
clone_size: .; d_call: TRBD2; v_call: TRBV7-9; j_call: TRBJ2-1; cdr3_nt: TGTGCCAGCAGGGAGACTAGCGGAGCCTACAATGAGCAGTTCTTC; cdr3_aa: CASRETSGAYNEQFF
clone_size: few; d_call: .; v_call: TRBV7-2; j_call: TRBJ1-3; cdr3_nt: TGTGCCAGCAGCTTAGTATCAGGGTCTGGAAACACCATATATTTT; cdr3_aa: CASSLVSGSGNTIYF
clone_size: .; d_call: .; v_call: TRBV21-1; j_call: TRBJ1-2; cdr3_nt: TGTGCCAGCCACTCACCAAGACAGGGGGCGCGGGGCTACACCTTC; cdr3_aa: CASHSPRQGARGYTF
clone_size: few; d_call: TRBD1; v_call: TRBV11-3; j_call: TRBJ1-2; cdr3_nt: TGTGCCAGCAGCATACCAACCGGGACAGGGGACTATGGCTACACCTTC; cdr3_aa: CASSIPTGTGDYGYTF
clone_size: .; d_call: TRBD1; v_call: TRBV5-1; j_call: TRBJ2-7; cdr3_nt: TGCGCCAGCAGCTTGGAACAGGGGGCGCCCCGGGAGCAGTACTTC; cdr3_aa: CASSLEQGAPREQYF
clone_size: .; d_call: TRBD2; v_call: TRBV30; j_call: TRBJ2-1; cdr3_nt: TGTGCCTGGAGTGACCTAGCGGGAGCCGGCAATGAGCAGTTCTTC; cdr3_aa: CAWSDLAGAGNEQFF
clone_size: .; d_call: .; v_call: TRBV7-7; j_call: TRBJ2-1; cdr3_nt: TGTGCTAGCAGCTTAACGCCTAACGTTGTGAATGAGCAGTTCTTC; cdr3_aa: CASSLTPNVVNEQFF
clone_size: few; d_call: TRBD1; v_call: TRBV28; j_call: TRBJ2-3; cdr3_nt: TGTGCCAGCAGTTTCGGACAGGCGACAGATACGCAGTATTTT; cdr3_aa: CASSFGQATDTQYF
clone_size: .; d_call: .; v_call: TRBV5-1; j_call: TRBJ2-1; cdr3_nt: TGCGCCAGCAGCTTCCTGCCCGGCCCTAGCGCTGGGGGCGGTGAGCAGTTCTTC; cdr3_aa: CASSFLPGPSAGGGEQFF
clone_size: .; d_call: TRBD1; v_call: TRBV18; j_call: TRBJ2-1; cdr3_nt: TGTGCCAGCTCACCCGGGACAGGGTACAATGAGCAGTTCTTC; cdr3_aa: CASSPGTGYNEQFF
clone_size: .; d_call: .; v_call: TRBV10-2; j_call: TRBJ2-5; cdr3_nt: TGCGCCAGCATGGGAGGGGACAGGCGGAAAGAGACCCAGTACTTC; cdr3_aa: CASMGGDRRKETQYF
clone_size: .; d_call: .; v_call: TRBV7-2; j_call: TRBJ1-5; cdr3_nt: TGTGCCAGCAGCTTATTCTCCGGTGGGGGCAATCAGCCCCAGCATTTT; cdr3_aa: CASSLFSGGGNQPQHF
clone_size: .; d_call: .; v_call: TRBV10-3; j_call: TRBJ2-7; cdr3_nt: TGTGCCATCAGTGGGACTTATGGGCCCGAAGTCTACGAGCAGTACTTC; cdr3_aa: CAISGTYGPEVYEQYF
clone_size: once; d_call: TRBD2; v_call: TRBV7-2; j_call: TRBJ2-1; cdr3_nt: TGTGCCAGCAGCTTAAACGCGGGAGTGCGCAATGAGCAGTTCTTC; cdr3_aa: CASSLNAGVRNEQFF
clone_size: .; d_call: .; v_call: TRBV29-1; j_call: TRBJ1-1; cdr3_nt: TGCAGCGCCTCCGGGGGTAGGACTGAAGCTTTCTTT; cdr3_aa: CSASGGRTEAFF
clone_size: few; d_call: TRBD1; v_call: TRBV7-9; j_call: TRBJ2-7; cdr3_nt: TGTGCCAGCAGCTTTGGGGACAGCTCCTACGAGCAGTACTTC; cdr3_aa: CASSFGDSSYEQYF
clone_size: .; d_call: TRBD1; v_call: TRBV5-5; j_call: TRBJ1-1; cdr3_nt: TGTGCCAGCAGCGCCCTATCGACAGGGAACCCTGAAGCTTTCTTT; cdr3_aa: CASSALSTGNPEAFF
clone_size: .; d_call: TRBD2; v_call: TRBV12-5; j_call: TRBJ2-7; cdr3_nt: TGTGCTAGTGGTTCCTCTAGCGGGGGTTCCTACGAGCAGTACTTC; cdr3_aa: CASGSSSGGSYEQYF
clone_size: .; d_call: TRBD1; v_call: TRBV7-7; j_call: TRBJ2-1; cdr3_nt: TGTGCCAGCAGCTCGGACAGGATAAACAATGAGCAGTTCTTC; cdr3_aa: CASSSDRINNEQFF
clone_size: .; d_call: TRBD2; v_call: TRBV2; j_call: TRBJ2-7; cdr3_nt: TGTGCCAGCAGAAGGGGACTAGCGGGATCCTACGAGCAGTACTTC; cdr3_aa: CASRRGLAGSYEQYF
clone_size: .; d_call: .; v_call: TRBV29-1; j_call: TRBJ1-1; cdr3_nt: TGCGCAGCCCTTTTCATGAACACTGAAGCTTTCTTT; cdr3_aa: CAALFMNTEAFF
clone_size: .; d_call: TRBD2; v_call: TRBV6-6; j_call: TRBJ2-1; cdr3_nt: TGTGCCAGCAGTTTTCCGGGACTAATACACAATGAGCAGTTCTTC; cdr3_aa: CASSFPGLIHNEQFF
clone_size: .; d_call: .; v_call: TRBV10-3; j_call: TRBJ1-2; cdr3_nt: TGTGCCATCAGTGAGGGGGGGCCTGAGACCTTC; cdr3_aa: CAISEGGPETF
clone_size: .; d_call: TRBD2; v_call: TRBV19; j_call: TRBJ2-1; cdr3_nt: TGTGCCAGTAGTACGGGACTAGCCTACAATGAGCAGTTCTTC; cdr3_aa: CASSTGLAYNEQFF
clone_size: once; d_call: TRBD2; v_call: TRBV30; j_call: TRBJ2-1; cdr3_nt: TGTGCCTGGAGCCTTAGCGGGAGGGCCGGCAATGAGCAGTTCTTC; cdr3_aa: CAWSLSGRAGNEQFF
clone_size: .; d_call: .; v_call: TRBV6-1; j_call: TRBJ2-7; cdr3_nt: TGTGCCAGCCGAGAGGGTCTTCAATTCGCTTACGAGCAGTACTTC; cdr3_aa: CASREGLQFAYEQYF
clone_size: .; d_call: .; v_call: TRBV30; j_call: TRBJ2-3; cdr3_nt: TGTGCCTGGAGTGTGGGAACCTTAGCCACAGATACGCAGTATTTT; cdr3_aa: CAWSVGTLATDTQYF
clone_size: .; d_call: .; v_call: TRBV4-1; j_call: TRBJ2-1; cdr3_nt: TGCGCCAGCAGCCCCCCGGGGGCGAGTTTGAATGAGCAGTTCTTC; cdr3_aa: CASSPPGASLNEQFF
clone_size: .; d_call: .; v_call: TRBV30; j_call: TRBJ2-1; cdr3_nt: TGTGCCTGGAGTGGGGTAGCGGCGTTTCTCAATGAGCAGTTCTTC; cdr3_aa: CAWSGVAAFLNEQFF